This TCR beta chain emerged from a study of cytomegalovirus exposure and HLA in healthy donors. Profiled with immunoSEQ multiplex PCR; TCRdb holds only in-frame clones, not every one. The data contain roughly 57,000 clones, 93% of them seen just once; the ten biggest clones take up over 1.5%. Notes on the study in general: A later analysis found first-cohort TCR clusters tended to co-occur in the approximately 110 validation repertoires. Rarity characterized most TCR sequences, yet some public TCRs appeared in many donors. 164 TCR beta chains were listed as cytomegalovirus-associated.

Comments on this clone: Its antigen is unidentified.

The CDR3 sequence is 16 residues long. The J segment lost 0 bases and the V segment lost 6 bases, leaving 3 bases of the junction unmatched. CDR1 SNHLY and CDR2 FYNNEI come from the germline V gene. The source material was PBMCs. The clonotype originates from a woman aged 18-29 years in good health and CMV-seropositive. The chain uses TRBV2 and TRBJ2-2; TRBD2 matches at 11 bases. The CDR3 sequence: CASRGLAAPNTGELFF. The CDR3 region has the DNA TGTGCCAGCAGGGGACTAGCGGCCCCGAACACCGGGGAGCTGTTTTTT.